The present entry profiles one T cell receptor beta chain with its context. This CDR3 has 14 amino acids. Trimming left V 3 bases short and J 6 bases short, with 12 bases between. Germline loops: CDR1 ENHRY, CDR2 SYGVKD. The data are from a study of blood T cell repertoires in COVID-19. Assay: immunoSEQ multiplex PCR; the TCRdb copy retains only in-frame clones and omits some. Of 200,000 or so clones listed, roughly 90% are singletons. The TCR comes from a woman in her thirties or forties with acute COVID-19. This chain uses TRBV10-3 with TRBJ2-1; tentatively, D is TRBD1 (5 bases). The sequenced sample consisted of PBMCs or T cells enriched from blood (not recorded which). Here the CDR3 DNA reads TGTGCCATCAGTGACAAAGGGGAAGGCAATGAGCAGTTCTTC. It is translated as CAISDKGEGNEQFF.